A selection of T cell receptor beta chains follows, all from one sample in a study of cytomegalovirus exposure and HLA in healthy donors. Sequenced by immunoSEQ multiplex PCR; TCRdb stores in-frame clones only, minus some. The sample holds under 200,000 clones, roughly 85% seen once. Material: PBMCs. The origin of the receptors is a man between 25 and 39 years old in good health and CMV-seronegative. Each CDR3 is given with its conserved first and last residue. A D gene is named only where the DNA matches it firmly. The size field is filled for only some rows; it gives once, few, many or a size class.

.,.,TRBJ1-5,TRBV19,TGTGCCAGTAGTATGGCTCCTTTAAGCAATCAGCCCCAGCATTTT,CASSMAPLSNQPQHF
.,few,TRBJ2-2,TRBV15,TGTGCCACCAGCAGACAGGTCGTGAGGGAGCTGTTTTTT,CATSRQVVRELFF
TRBD2,.,TRBJ2-3,TRBV5-4,TGTGCCAGCAGCTTGGGCCCGCCTAGCGGGGGACCGGGCACAGATACGCAGTATTTT,CASSLGPPSGGPGTDTQYF
TRBD1,.,TRBJ1-5,TRBV7-2,TGTGCCAGCAGCGCCGGGACAGGGAATCAGCCCCAGCATTTT,CASSAGTGNQPQHF
TRBD2,.,TRBJ2-1,TRBV28,TGTGCCAGCAGTTCGGGGACTAGCGCCTACAATGAGCAGTTCTTC,CASSSGTSAYNEQFF
TRBD1,.,TRBJ2-3,TRBV9,TGTGCCAGCAGCGAAACCCACACTCGACAGGGGCCCAACTATTTT,CASSETHTRQGPNYF
TRBD1,.,TRBJ1-3,TRBV5-1,TGCGCCAGCAGCTTGGTAGGGACAGGGAACGGAAACACCATATATTTT,CASSLVGTGNGNTIYF
.,.,TRBJ1-1,TRBV5-1,TGCGCCAGCAGCTGGGGGGGAGGGAACACTGAAGCTTTCTTT,CASSWGGGNTEAFF
TRBD1,.,TRBJ2-7,TRBV7-9,TGTGCCAGCAGCCCGAAGCAACTCGGACAGGAGAATCCCTACGAGCAGTACTTC,CASSPKQLGQENPYEQYF
TRBD1,.,TRBJ1-2,TRBV30,TGTGCCTGGAGTCGAGGGGGCGCGGGGGGCTACACCTTC,CAWSRGGAGGYTF
TRBD2,.,TRBJ2-3,TRBV6-5,TGTGCCAGCAGGGAGCGGGAGCTCACAGATACGCAGTATTTT,CASRERELTDTQYF
.,.,TRBJ2-1,TRBV5-1,TGCGCCAGCAGCTCCGGGGGTTACAATGAGCAGTTCTTC,CASSSGGYNEQFF
TRBD1,.,TRBJ2-7,TRBV18,TGTGCCACCCGTGGGACAGAATACTCCTACGAGCAGTACTTC,CATRGTEYSYEQYF
TRBD1,.,TRBJ2-7,TRBV11-2,TGTGCCAGCAGCCTTGACAGGGGGGCCCACGAGCAGTACTTC,CASSLDRGAHEQYF
TRBD1,.,TRBJ2-7,TRBV28,TGTGCCTCCCGCCAAGGACAGGTCCTAAACTACGAGCAGTACTTC,CASRQGQVLNYEQYF